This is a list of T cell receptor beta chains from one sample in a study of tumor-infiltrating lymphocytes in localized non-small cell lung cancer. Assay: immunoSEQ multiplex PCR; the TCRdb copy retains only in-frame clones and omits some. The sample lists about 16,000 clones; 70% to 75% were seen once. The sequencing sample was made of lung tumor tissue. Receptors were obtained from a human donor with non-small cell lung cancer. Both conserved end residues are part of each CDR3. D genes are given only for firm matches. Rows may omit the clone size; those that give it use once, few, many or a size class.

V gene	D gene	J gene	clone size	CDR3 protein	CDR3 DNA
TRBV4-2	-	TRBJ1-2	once	CASSQDWGSYGYTF	TGTGCCAGCAGCCAAGATTGGGGGAGTTATGGCTACACCTTC
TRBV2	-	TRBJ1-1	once	CASSDTGNTEAFF	TGTGCCAGCAGTGACACAGGGAACACTGAAGCTTTCTTT
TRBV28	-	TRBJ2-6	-	CASRSPGDSGANVLTF	TGTGCCAGCAGGTCCCCAGGAGACTCTGGGGCCAACGTCCTGACTTTC
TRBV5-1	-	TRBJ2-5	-	CASSLEGPTQYF	TGCGCCAGCAGCTTGGAAGGTCCGACCCAGTACTTC
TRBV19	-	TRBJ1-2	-	CASSIETVNYGYTF	TGTGCCAGTAGTATAGAGACGGTGAACTATGGCTACACCTTC
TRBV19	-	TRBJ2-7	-	CASSMDGPYPSLYF	TGTGCCAGTAGTATGGACGGACCCTACCCCTCTCTGTACTTC
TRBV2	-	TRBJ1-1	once	CASRPGTDPNTEAFF	TGTGCCAGCAGGCCAGGGACGGACCCGAACACTGAAGCTTTCTTT
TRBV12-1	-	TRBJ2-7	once	CASSFGPAYEQYF	TGTGCCAGCAGCTTTGGACCGGCCTACGAGCAGTACTTC
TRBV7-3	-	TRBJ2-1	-	CASSLQSLDDEQFF	TGTGCCAGCAGCTTACAGTCGTTGGATGATGAGCAGTTCTTC
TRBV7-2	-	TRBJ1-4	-	CASSSVGGRLFF	TGTGCCAGCAGCTCAGTCGGGGGACGACTGTTTTTT
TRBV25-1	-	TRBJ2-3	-	CASSEDTQYF	TGTGCCAGCAGTGAAGATACGCAGTATTTT
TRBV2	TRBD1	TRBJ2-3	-	CASYTAGGTDTQYF	TGTGCCAGCTATACGGCAGGGGGAACAGATACGCAGTATTTT
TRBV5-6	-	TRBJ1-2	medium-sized	CASSFVGPGNYGYTF	TGTGCCAGCAGCTTCGTCGGCCCGGGTAACTATGGCTACACCTTC
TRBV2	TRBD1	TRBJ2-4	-	CASSEIQGARAVNIQYF	TGTGCCAGCAGTGAAATACAGGGGGCTAGGGCCGTCAACATTCAGTACTTC
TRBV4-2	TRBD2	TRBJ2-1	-	CASSQEPSGSYNEQFF	TGTGCCAGCAGCCAAGAACCGAGCGGGAGCTACAATGAGCAGTTCTTC
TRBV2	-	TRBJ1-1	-	CASSETTGSNTEAFF	TGTGCCAGCAGTGAGACGACAGGATCGAACACTGAAGCTTTCTTT
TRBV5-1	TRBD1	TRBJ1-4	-	CASSSTGGETEKLFF	TGCGCCAGCAGCTCTACAGGGGGCGAAACTGAAAAACTGTTTTTT
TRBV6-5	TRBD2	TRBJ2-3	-	CASSSRGGGAPDTQYF	TGTGCCAGCAGTTCCCGGGGCGGGGGGGCCCCAGATACGCAGTATTTT
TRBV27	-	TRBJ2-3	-	CASSFDRAPRMDTQYF	TGTGCCAGCAGTTTCGACCGGGCCCCAAGGATGGATACGCAGTATTTT
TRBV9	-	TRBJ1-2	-	CASSVAAGEVYGYTF	TGTGCCAGCAGCGTAGCGGCAGGGGAGGTTTATGGCTACACCTTC
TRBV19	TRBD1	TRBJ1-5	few	CASSIPGQGARQPQHF	TGTGCCAGTAGTATACCCGGGCAGGGGGCGAGGCAGCCCCAGCATTTT
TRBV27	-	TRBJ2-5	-	CASSWGSARETQYF	TGTGCCAGCAGTTGGGGGTCCGCAAGAGAGACCCAGTACTTC
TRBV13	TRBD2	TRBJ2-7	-	CASSLGLAGGASYEQYF	TGTGCCAGCAGCTTAGGCCTAGCGGGAGGCGCGTCCTACGAGCAGTACTTC
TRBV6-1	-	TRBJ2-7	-	CASSHGTYEQYF	TGTGCCAGCAGCCATGGGACCTACGAGCAGTACTTC
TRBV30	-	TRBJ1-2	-	CASVSGGYTF	TGTGCCTCCGTTTCTGGGGGCTACACCTTC
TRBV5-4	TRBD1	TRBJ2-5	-	CASSLSAGGGQETQYF	TGTGCCAGCAGCTTGTCAGCAGGGGGCGGCCAAGAGACCCAGTACTTC
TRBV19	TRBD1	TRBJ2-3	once	CASSLRQGMDTQYF	TGTGCCAGTAGTCTAAGACAGGGAATGGATACGCAGTATTTT
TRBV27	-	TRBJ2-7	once	CASSLIVGHEQYF	TGTGCCAGCAGTTTAATAGTCGGGCACGAGCAGTACTTC
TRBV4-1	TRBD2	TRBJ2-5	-	CASSQGTSVPAETQYF	TGCGCCAGCAGCCAAGGGACTAGCGTTCCCGCGGAGACCCAGTACTTC
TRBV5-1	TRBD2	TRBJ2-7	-	CASSSGLAGGRRYEQYF	TGCGCCAGCAGCTCCGGACTAGCGGGAGGGCGACGGTACGAGCAGTACTTC
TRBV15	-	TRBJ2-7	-	CATSRVLGTAVSYEQYF	TGTGCCACCAGCAGAGTACTGGGGACTGCCGTCTCCTACGAGCAGTACTTC
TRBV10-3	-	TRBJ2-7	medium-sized	CAISESSGRPYEQYF	TGTGCCATCAGTGAGTCTTCAGGGCGGCCCTACGAGCAGTACTTC